This T cell receptor beta chain was profiled in a study of T cells after yellow fever vaccination. Across the study: Preparation of fractions with low cell numbers was performed using SMART-Seq v4 Ultra Low Input.

UMIs and a universal primer site were added when TCR cDNA was made by 5'RACE template switching. Each CDR3 protein is one row after TCRdb ran MiXCR on the 5' RACE reads. The sample has approximately 340,000 distinct CDR3 sequences; 8% to 10% are singletons. Germline V gene data show CDR1 as MDHEN and CDR2 as SYDVKM. V dropped 3 bases and J dropped 1 base, with 13 bases sitting between them. The CDR3 has 15 amino acids. Study-wide results and caveats: Subsequent to the booster, the majority of primary-vaccination clones reappeared (roughly 95% CD4, 88% CD8). Overlap between CD4 and CD8 compartments was detected for a small share of clonotypes.

A remark on this clonotype: What it binds is unknown.

Sequenced material: PBMCs, taken on the day of the first yellow fever vaccination. The chain uses TRBV28 and TRBJ2-7, with a possible D match to TRBD1 (6 bases). The origin of this receptor is a man between 18 and 29 years old who received the YFV17D yellow fever vaccine. The CDR3 region has the DNA TGTGCCAGCAGTTTGGCAGGGGTTGGGTCCTACGAGCAGTACGTC. Residues: CASSLAGVGSYEQYV.